This T cell receptor beta chain was sequenced in a study of T cell changes during pregnancy in multiple sclerosis. The table came from immunoSEQ multiplex PCR; TCRdb's copy has only in-frame clones and leaves some out. This table holds under 80,000 clones, about 93% found once. The V gene end was trimmed by 3 bases and the J gene end by 1 base; junction bases not matched to a gene: 6. CDR3 length: 15 residues. Germline V gives CDR1 SGHTA, CDR2 FQGTGA. The sequence derives from a female donor with multiple sclerosis, enrolled in a pregnancy study. The V and J genes are TRBV7-3 and TRBJ2-7; 7 nucleotides align to TRBD2. The sample here was CD4+ T cells from peripheral blood mononuclear cells, taken in the second trimester of pregnancy. For the CDR3, the DNA is TGTGCCAGCAGCTTGGGGAGGGCTTCATCCTACGAGCAGTACTTC. The encoded protein is CASSLGRASSYEQYF.